This T cell receptor beta chain was captured by sequencing in a study of T cell changes during pregnancy in multiple sclerosis. Method: immunoSEQ multiplex PCR; TCRdb's copy keeps in-frame clones and lacks some. The sample comprises 100,000 or so clones, about nine tenths of which are singletons, and less than 4.5% rests with the top ten. V lost 0 bases to trimming and J lost 3 bases, with 14 bases between them. Per germline, CDR1 SGHRS and CDR2 YFSETQ. This CDR3 is 16 amino acids long. The chain combines TRBV5-1 with TRBJ2-3; D possibly corresponds to TRBD1 (5 bases). Sequenced here: peripheral blood, sampled after pregnancy. The sequence was collected from a female donor with multiple sclerosis, enrolled in a pregnancy study. In DNA, the CDR3 is TGCGCCAGCAGCTTGGTTAGGGGTGGGGTAACAGATACGCAGTATTTT. Its protein product is CASSLVRGGVTDTQYF.